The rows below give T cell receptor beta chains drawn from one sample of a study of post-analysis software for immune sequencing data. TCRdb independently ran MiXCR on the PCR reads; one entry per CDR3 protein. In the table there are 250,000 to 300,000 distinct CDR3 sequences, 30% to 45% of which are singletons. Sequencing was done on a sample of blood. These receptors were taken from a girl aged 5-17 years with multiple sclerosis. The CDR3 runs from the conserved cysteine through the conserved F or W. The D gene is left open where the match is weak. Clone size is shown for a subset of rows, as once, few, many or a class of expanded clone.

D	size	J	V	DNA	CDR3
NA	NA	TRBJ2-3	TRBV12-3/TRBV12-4	TGTGCCAGCAGTAACCGGGAAGTAAGCGCAGATACGCGGTATTTT	CASSNREVSADTRYF
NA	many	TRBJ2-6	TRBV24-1	TGTGCCACCAGTGAGAGGCCAGGGAAAAAGGCTGGGGCCAACGTCCTGACTTTC	CATSERPGKKAGANVLTF
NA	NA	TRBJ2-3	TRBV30	TGTGCCTGGAGTCTGTCGGGACTTTCATCAGATACGCAGTATTTT	CAWSLSGLSSDTQYF
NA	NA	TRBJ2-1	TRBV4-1	TGCGCCCCGCAGCCCAGCTCCTACAATGAGCAGTTCTTC	CAPQPSSYNEQFF
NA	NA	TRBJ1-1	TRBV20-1	TGCAGTGCTCGGGGCTCTGGGACTGAAGCTTTCTTT	CSARGSGTEAFF
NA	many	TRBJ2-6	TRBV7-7	TGTGCCAGCAGTTTGGGTTTGGGTTCTGGGGCCAACGTCCTGACTTTC	CASSLGLGSGANVLTF
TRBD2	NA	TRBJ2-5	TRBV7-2	TGTGCCAGCAGCTTAGGGGGACTAGCGGGATCTGAGCAGTACTTC	CASSLGGLAGSEQYF
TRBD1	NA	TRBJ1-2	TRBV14	TGTGCCAGCAGCCGACGACAGGGGTATGGCTTCACCTTC	CASSRRQGYGFTF
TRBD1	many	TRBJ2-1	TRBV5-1	TGCGCCAGCAGCTCGGACAGGGGATACAATGAGCAGTTCTTC	CASSSDRGYNEQFF
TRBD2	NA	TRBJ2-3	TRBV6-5	TGTGCCAGCAGGCACCGACTAGCGGATAGCACAGATACGCAGTATTTT	CASRHRLADSTDTQYF
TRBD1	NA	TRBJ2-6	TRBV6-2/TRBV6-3	TGTGCCAGCAGGTCATACAGGGGAATGATATATGGGGCCAACGTCCTGACTTTC	CASRSYRGMIYGANVLTF
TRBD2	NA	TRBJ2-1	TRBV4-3	TGCGCCAGCTGCCAGGGCGGGAGCTCCTACAATGAGCAGTTCTTC	CASCQGGSSYNEQFF
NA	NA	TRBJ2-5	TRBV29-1	TGCAGCGTAAAGGACGGGTCGGAGACCCAGTACTTC	CSVKDGSETQYF
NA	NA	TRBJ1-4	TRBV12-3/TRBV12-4	TGTGCCAGCAGCCCAGGCCGGGACACCTTCACAACTAATGAAAAACTGTTTTTT	CASSPGRDTFTTNEKLFF
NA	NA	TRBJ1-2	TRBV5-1	TGCGCCAGCAGCTTGGTGACGGAGGACTATGGCTACACCTTC	CASSLVTEDYGYTF
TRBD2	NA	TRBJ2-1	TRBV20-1	TGCAGTGCTGAGGGGTTGGACGGGAGGGCCTGGGATGAGCAGTTCTTC	CSAEGLDGRAWDEQFF
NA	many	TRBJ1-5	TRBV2	TGTGCCACTAGTGGCGGCAGGGCCTTCGATCAGCCCCAGCATTTT	CATSGGRAFDQPQHF
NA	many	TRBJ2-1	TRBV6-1	TGTGCCAGCAGTGGGGGCAGGTTACCATCCTACAATGAGCAGTTCTTC	CASSGGRLPSYNEQFF
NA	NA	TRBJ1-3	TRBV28	TGTGCCAGCAGTTTAATCCAGACCTCTGGAAACACCATATATTTT	CASSLIQTSGNTIYF
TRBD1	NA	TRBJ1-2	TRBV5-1	TGCGCCAGCAGCTTGTGGACAGGCTATGACTACACCTTC	CASSLWTGYDYTF
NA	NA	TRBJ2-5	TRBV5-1	TGCGCCAGCAGCTTCGGTACGGGAACAGAGACCCAGTACTTC	CASSFGTGTETQYF
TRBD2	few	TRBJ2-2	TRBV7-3	TGTGCCAGCAGCTTACGTCTGATAGGGCTAGCGGAAACCGGGGAGCTGTTTTTT	CASSLRLIGLAETGELFF
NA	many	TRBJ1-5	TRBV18	TGTGCCAGCTCATTGCGGCAGGGAGGACAGCCCCAGCATTTT	CASSLRQGGQPQHF
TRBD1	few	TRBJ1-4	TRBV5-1	TGCGCCAGCAGCCCGGACAGGACTAATGAAAAACTGTTTTTT	CASSPDRTNEKLFF
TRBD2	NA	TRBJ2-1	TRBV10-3	TGTGCCATCAGCACCGGGACTAGCGGGAATGAGCAGTTCTTC	CAISTGTSGNEQFF
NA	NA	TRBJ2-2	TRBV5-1	TGCGCCAGCAGCTTCGAGCCCACTAACACCGGGGAGTTGTTTTTT	CASSFEPTNTGELFF
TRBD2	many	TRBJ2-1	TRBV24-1	TGTGCCACCAGTGTAGCGGGATCCTACAATGAGCAGTTCTTC	CATSVAGSYNEQFF
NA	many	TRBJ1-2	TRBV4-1	TGCGCCAGCAGCCAAGCGAGCAGGTACACCTTC	CASSQASRYTF
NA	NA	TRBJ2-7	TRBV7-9	TGTTCCAGCAGCCCTAAGGGGCCCTACGAGCAGTACTTC	CSSSPKGPYEQYF
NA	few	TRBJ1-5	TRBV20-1	TGCAGTGCCCTTAAAGGTGCAATTCGTAATCAGCCCCAGCATTTT	CSALKGAIRNQPQHF
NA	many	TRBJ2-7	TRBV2	TGTGCCAGCAGTGAACCTAGCGCAGAGTACGAGCAGTACTTC	CASSEPSAEYEQYF
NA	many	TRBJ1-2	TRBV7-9	TGTGCCAGCAGCTTAACGGCAGGAAACTATGGCTACACCTTC	CASSLTAGNYGYTF
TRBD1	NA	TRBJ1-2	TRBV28	TGTGCCAGCAGTCTGGTTACAGGGGAGGGCTACACCTTC	CASSLVTGEGYTF
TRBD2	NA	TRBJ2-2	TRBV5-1	TGCGCCAGCAGCCGTCCCGATCGACTAGCTAACACCGGGGAGCTGTTTTTT	CASSRPDRLANTGELFF
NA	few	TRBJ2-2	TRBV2	TGTGCCAGCAGTGAATTAACCTACCACACCGGGGAGCTGTTTTTT	CASSELTYHTGELFF
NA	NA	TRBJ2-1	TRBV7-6	TGTGCCAGCAGCTTAATTGGTACAGGAGTAGGCAATGAGCAGTTCTTC	CASSLIGTGVGNEQFF
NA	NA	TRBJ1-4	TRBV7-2	TGTGCCAGCAGCTTAGGTGACGGTGAAAAACTGTTTTTT	CASSLGDGEKLFF
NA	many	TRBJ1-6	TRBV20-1	TGCAGTGCTAGAGAGATCGCAGGGAGGGGTTCACCCCTCCACTTT	CSAREIAGRGSPLHF
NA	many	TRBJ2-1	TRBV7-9	TGTGCCAGCAGCTTAGGCGGGGAGAGAGTCGATGAGCAGTTCTTC	CASSLGGERVDEQFF
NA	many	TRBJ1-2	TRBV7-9	TGTGCCAGCAGCTTAGATGGGCTGAACTATGGCTACACCTTC	CASSLDGLNYGYTF
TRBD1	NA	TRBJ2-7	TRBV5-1	TGCGCCAGCAGCTCACAGGGGGCCCCCCACGAGCAGTACTTC	CASSSQGAPHEQYF
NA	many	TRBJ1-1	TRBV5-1	TGCGCCAGCAGCGATCGGGGTGGCCAGAACACTGAAGCTTTCTTT	CASSDRGGQNTEAFF
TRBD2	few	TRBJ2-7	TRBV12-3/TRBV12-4	TGTGCCAGCACTTTAGCGGGAAGCTCCTACAATGAGCAGTACTTC	CASTLAGSSYNEQYF
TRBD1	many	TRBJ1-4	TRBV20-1	TGCAGTGCTAGCCCCGGGACAGATAATGAAAAACTGTTTTTT	CSASPGTDNEKLFF
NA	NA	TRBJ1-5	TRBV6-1	TGTGCCAGCAGTGACGTGTTTTATAGCAATCAGCCCCAGCATTTT	CASSDVFYSNQPQHF
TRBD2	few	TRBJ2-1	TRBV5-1	TGCGCCAGCAGCCCGCGGGGGGTAGCATCCTACAATGAGCAGTTCTTC	CASSPRGVASYNEQFF
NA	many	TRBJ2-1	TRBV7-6	TGTGCCAGCAGCTTAGGGCAGGGAAAGGACAATGAGCAGTTCTTC	CASSLGQGKDNEQFF
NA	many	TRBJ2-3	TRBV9	TGTGCCAGCAGCGTAGAATCCGGGTCCAGCACAGATACGCAGTATTTT	CASSVESGSSTDTQYF
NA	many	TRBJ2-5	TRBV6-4	TGTGCCAGCGCGCCCCGGACGGGCGAGACCCAGTACTTC	CASAPRTGETQYF
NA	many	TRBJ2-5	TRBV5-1	TGCGCCAGCAGCTTGGTCGGACTAACTATGGAGACCCAGTACTTC	CASSLVGLTMETQYF
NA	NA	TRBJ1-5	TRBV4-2	TGTGCCAGCAGTCCAAGTGAACAGGGAGGGAGGCGGCCCCAGCATTTT	CASSPSEQGGRRPQHF
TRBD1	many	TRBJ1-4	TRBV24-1	TGTGCCACCAACAGGACAGGGGAGGAAAAACTGTTTTTT	CATNRTGEEKLFF
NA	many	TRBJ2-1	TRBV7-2	TGTGCCAGCAGCTTAGAAGGGCAGGGGCGGCAGTTCTTC	CASSLEGQGRQFF
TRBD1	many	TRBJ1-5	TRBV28	TGTGCCAGCAGGTACACTCTGACAGGGCTCCGTAGCAATCAGCCCCAGCATTTT	CASRYTLTGLRSNQPQHF
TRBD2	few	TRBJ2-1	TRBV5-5	TGTGCCAGCAGGCCGGGACTAGCCTACAATGAGCAGTTCTTC	CASRPGLAYNEQFF